This T cell receptor beta chain was identified in a study of blood T cell repertoires in COVID-19. The assay was immunoSEQ multiplex PCR, and TCRdb's table has in-frame clones only and misses some. The table has under 200,000 clones, 80% to 90% seen once. The germline V and J ends were trimmed by 6 bases and 9 bases, with 12 bases remaining between them. The V gene's germline CDR1 is SNHLY and CDR2 FYNNEI. The CDR3 is 12 residues long. J is TRBJ1-5 and V is TRBV2; D might be TRBD1 (5 bases). The sequence derives from a woman of 80 years or more with acute or convalescent COVID-19. Material for sequencing was peripheral blood. CDR3 in DNA: TGTGCCAGCAGGTGGGGCACGTCGCCCCAGCATTTT. Encoded protein: CASRWGTSPQHF.